The TCR beta chain under discussion was sequenced for a study of cytomegalovirus exposure and HLA in healthy donors. This clone was seen only a few times. The CDR3 spans 18 residues. V shed 5 bases and J shed 2 bases, with 22 bases lying between them. CDR1 is MNHEY, CDR2 SMNVEV, per germline (reference sequence). The PCR employed 60 Vbeta primers together with 13 Jbeta primers. Sequenced by immunoSEQ multiplex PCR; TCRdb stores in-frame clones only, minus some. The sample yields around 97,000 clones, 60% to 85% seen once. This chain uses TRBV27 with TRBJ2-4; no clear D. This clonotype was sampled from a man aged 50 or older in good health and CMV-seropositive. Sample: PBMCs. The CDR3 protein is CASSLKPPAVLTKNIQYF. The DNA of the CDR3 is TGTGCCAGCAGTCTTAAGCCCCCCGCGGTCCTAACCAAAAACATTCAGTACTTC.